This paragraph reports one T cell receptor (beta chain). The data are from a study of OX40 agonist ivuxolimab in advanced cancers. CDR3 length equals 13 residues. V lost 4 bases to trimming and J lost 2 bases, with 5 bases between them. Germline V CDR1 and CDR2: KGHSH, LQKENI. The repertoire was sequenced with immunoSEQ multiplex PCR; TCRdb's copy has only in-frame clones and lacks some. The sample gives about 68,000 clones, about 83% of which show up once; over 1.1% is in the top ten. The source is an adult with an advanced solid tumor such as melanoma, head and neck, liver or kidney cancer. The V call is TRBV18, the J call TRBJ1-4; D gene uncertain. The starting material was CD4+ or CD8+ T cells sorted from blood, obtained in a trial of the OX40 agonist ivuxolimab. The CDR3 nucleotides are TGTGCCAGCTCACGGGGTACTAATGAAAAACTGTTTTTT. Translated: CASSRGTNEKLFF.